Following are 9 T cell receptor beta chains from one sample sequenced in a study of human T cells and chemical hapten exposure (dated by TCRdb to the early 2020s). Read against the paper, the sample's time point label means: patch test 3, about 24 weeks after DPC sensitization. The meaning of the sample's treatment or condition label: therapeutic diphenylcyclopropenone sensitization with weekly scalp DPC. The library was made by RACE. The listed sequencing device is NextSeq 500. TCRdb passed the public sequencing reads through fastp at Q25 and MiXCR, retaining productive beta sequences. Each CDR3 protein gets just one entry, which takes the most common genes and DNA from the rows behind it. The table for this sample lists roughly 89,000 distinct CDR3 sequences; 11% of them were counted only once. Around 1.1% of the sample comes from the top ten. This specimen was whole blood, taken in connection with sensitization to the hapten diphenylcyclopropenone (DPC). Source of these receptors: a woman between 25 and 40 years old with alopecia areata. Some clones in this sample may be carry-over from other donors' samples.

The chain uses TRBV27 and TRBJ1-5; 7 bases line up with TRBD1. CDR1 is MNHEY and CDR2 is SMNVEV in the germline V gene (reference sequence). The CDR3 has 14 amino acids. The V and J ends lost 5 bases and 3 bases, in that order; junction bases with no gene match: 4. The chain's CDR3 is CASSGGTVNQPQHF. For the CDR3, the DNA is TGTGCCAGCAGTGGCGGGACAGTCAATCAGCCCCAGCATTTT.

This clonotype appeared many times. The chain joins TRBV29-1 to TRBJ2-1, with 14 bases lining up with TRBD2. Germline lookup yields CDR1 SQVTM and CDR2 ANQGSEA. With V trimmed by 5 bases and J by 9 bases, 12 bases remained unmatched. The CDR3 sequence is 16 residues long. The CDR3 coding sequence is TGCAGCGTTTCGACTAGCGGGGGGGCCATCTCGACTGAGCAGTTCTTC. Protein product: CSVSTSGGAISTEQFF.

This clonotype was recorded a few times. CDR3 loop: CATSRAATSGTGELFF. In DNA, the CDR3 is TGTGCCACCAGCAGAGCAGCCACTAGCGGCACCGGGGAGCTGTTTTTT. The chain is built from TRBV15 and TRBJ2-2; 8 bases line up with TRBD2. The CDR3 is made up of 16 amino acids. Germline CDR1 reads LNHNV; CDR2 reads YYDKDF (reference sequence). Trimming took 1 base from V and 4 from J; bases not matched to a gene: 5. Using reference TRBV15 and TRBJ2-2 for the parts outside the CDR3, the full variable domain is DAMVIQNPRYQVTQFGKPVTLSCSQTLNHNVMYWYQQKSSQAPKLLFHYYDKDFNNEADTPDNFQSRRPNTSFCFLDIRSPGLGDTAMYLCATSRAATSGTGELFFGEGSRLTVL.

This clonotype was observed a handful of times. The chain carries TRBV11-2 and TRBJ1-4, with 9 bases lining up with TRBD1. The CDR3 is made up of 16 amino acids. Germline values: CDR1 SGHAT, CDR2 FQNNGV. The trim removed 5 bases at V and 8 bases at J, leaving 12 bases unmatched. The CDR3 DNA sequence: TGTGCCAGCAGCCTACACCGGGGACAGGGAAACGAAAAACTGTTTTTT. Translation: CASSLHRGQGNEKLFF. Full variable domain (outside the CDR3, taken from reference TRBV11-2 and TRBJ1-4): EAGVAQSPRYKIIEKRQSVAFWCNPISGHATLYWYQQILGQGPKLLIQFQNNGVVDDSQLPKDRFSAERLKGVDSTLKIQPAKLEDSAVYLCASSLHRGQGNEKLFFGSGTQLSVL.

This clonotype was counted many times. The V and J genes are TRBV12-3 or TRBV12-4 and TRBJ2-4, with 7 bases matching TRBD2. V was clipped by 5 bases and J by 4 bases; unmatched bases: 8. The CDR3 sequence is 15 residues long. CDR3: CASSLGRLGKNIQYF. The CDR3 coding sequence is TGTGCCAGCAGTCTCGGGAGGCTCGGGAAAAACATTCAGTACTTC.

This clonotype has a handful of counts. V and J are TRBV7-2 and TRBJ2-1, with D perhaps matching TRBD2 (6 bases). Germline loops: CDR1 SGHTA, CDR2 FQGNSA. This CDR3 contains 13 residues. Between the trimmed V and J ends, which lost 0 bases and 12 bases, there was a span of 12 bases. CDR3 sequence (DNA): TGTGCCAGCAGCTTAGCGGGGGGAAACGGGCAGTTCTTC. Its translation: CASSLAGGNGQFF.

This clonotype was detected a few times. The CDR3 here is CASSVGLAAAYEQYF. The CDR3 DNA is TGTGCCAGCAGCGTAGGTCTAGCGGCAGCCTACGAGCAGTACTTC. V is TRBV9 and J is TRBJ2-7; 7 bases map to TRBD2. The J segment lost 2 bases and the V segment lost 0 bases, leaving 5 bases of the junction unmatched. Germline lookup yields CDR1 SGDLS and CDR2 YYNGEE. The CDR3 is made up of 15 amino acids.

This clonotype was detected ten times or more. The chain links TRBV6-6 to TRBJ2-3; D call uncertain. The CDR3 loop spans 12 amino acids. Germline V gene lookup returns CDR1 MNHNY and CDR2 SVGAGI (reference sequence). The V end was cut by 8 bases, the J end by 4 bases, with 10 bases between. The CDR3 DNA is TGTGCCAGCGGGGATCGCCCAGATACGCAGTATTTT. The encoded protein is CASGDRPDTQYF.

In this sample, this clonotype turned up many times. CDR3 amino acids: CASSHPPRDAFF. The CDR3, as DNA: TGTGCCAGCAGCCACCCCCCAAGGGACGCTTTCTTT. The V and J genes are TRBV6-1 and TRBJ1-1; TRBD1 might be the D (5 bases). V lost 6 bases and J 11 bases, leaving 16 bases between the germline ends. The CDR3 totals 12 residues. In germline, CDR1 is MNHNS, CDR2 SASEGT.